This T cell receptor (beta chain) originates from a study of neurological immune-mediated disorders (dated by TCRdb to the late 2010s). Study-wide context: Among the roughly 34 multiple sclerosis patients, approximately 30 had relapsing-remitting MS and 3 had secondary progressive MS. Using UMI-based sequencing, the study compared peripheral blood TCR-beta repertoires from patients with HTLV-I-associated myelopathy (HAM/TSP), patients with multiple sclerosis, and healthy controls. The approximately 99 TCR-beta libraries included longitudinal samples, technical triplicates and paired sorted CD4+ and CD8+ T-cell subsets alongside PBMC samples. The cohort included some 70 subjects: approximately 15 with HAM/TSP, some 35 with multiple sclerosis, and roughly 20 healthy controls.

The table lists this clonotype with many counts. The antigen this receptor binds is unknown. No clone much larger than this one lies a single base away; base qualities are absent. Inclusive of the bounding cysteine and phenylalanine, the CDR3 is 13 residues long. Left in the record is the CDR3 DNA by itself, 39 bases read in frame from the first base. Trimming at the junction amounts to 6 bases on V and 4 bases on J, and the germline ends lie 7 bases apart. In the germline V gene, CDR1 corresponds to LGHNT and CDR2 to FRNRAP. The full study reports these points: Phylogenetic analysis grouped repertoires from 18 of 34 MS patients into a cluster of related CDR3 sequences, suggesting a possible repertoire-level signature. Expanded clones from different subjects shared no identical CDR3 amino acid sequences, which suggests that TCR-beta repertoires were private in all groups. The MS cluster was not associated with any clinical or MRI features, and the authors stated that larger cohorts are needed. TCR clonal expansion was greatest in HAM/TSP patients and smallest in MS patients, who ranked below even healthy controls.

cDNA synthesis used template-switch 5'RACE with a primer carrying a 10-nucleotide random unique molecular identifier tagging each TCR transcript. Every sequencing run covered 15-18 subjects and yielded more than 170 million TCR-beta sequences. The RNeasy kit was used for extraction of total RNA. TCR-beta VDJ regions were amplified with primers for the TCR constant region and the 5'RACE anchor, using the KAPA Real-time Library Amplification kit. A first PCR added sample indexes and Illumina adaptors, and a second PCR then raised library yield. After Ampure bead purification, the roughly 650 bp TCR product was size-selected on a 2% E-gel SizeSelection system. Library quality was checked on a Bioanalyzer, concentration was measured with Qubit, and libraries were quantified with the Kapa Library Quantification kit before pooling. Paired-end 2 x 150 bp sequencing of the libraries was performed on an Illumina HiSeq 2500. To increase sequence diversity, about 25-31% phiX was spiked into each library pool. For the original study's pipeline: The UMI-based MiGEC pipeline processed quality-filtered reads and removed over 75% of raw TCR sequences during error correction. VDJ genes were aligned to IMGT germline references, and each clonotype was defined by a unique CDR3 amino acid sequence together with V-J genes. Clonal expansion, Shannon diversity, and CDR3 relatedness (CalcPairwiseDistances, ClusterSamples) were evaluated with VDJtools, and phylogenetic trees were built with CLCbio workbench. Expanded clones were defined as having at least 8 unique UMIs, based on coefficient-of-variation modelling across technical triplicates. Through fastp at Q25 and MiXCR, TCRdb rebuilt clones from the public reads, retaining in-frame beta chains. Records with the same CDR3 protein are collapsed into one entry carrying the most frequent genes and DNA. Here the V and J calls rest on TCRdb's processing, not on the authors' analysis. Recorded for this sample are some 70,000 distinct CDR3 sequences; about 3.4% of them occurred a single time. The ten largest account for 3.7% of the sample.

For the unsorted PBMC libraries, 2 million PBMCs were stored in RNAlater at -80 degrees C until RNA extraction and were used to generate the libraries. Multiple sclerosis patients were enrolled in a US clinical protocol evaluating disease progression by magnetic resonance imaging. Peripheral blood was subjected to Ficoll-Hypaque density gradient centrifugation to isolate PBMCs, which were then cryopreserved in liquid nitrogen. Sequencing input: PBMCs. The TCR originated in a man between 40 and 49 years old with multiple sclerosis. The rearrangement combines TRBV12-5 with TRBJ1-6; no D gene can be assigned with confidence. The DNA sequence is TGTGCTAGTGGCCCCGGTTATAATTCACCCCTCCACTTT. Translated, it reads CASGPGYNSPLHF.